These 15 T cell receptor beta chains were sequenced from one sample in a study of T cell repertoires in cytomegalovirus infection (dated 2019 in TCRdb). TCRdb names Illumina HiSeq 1500 as the instrument used. TCRdb reworked the public reads: Q25 trimming with fastp, MiXCR clone assembly, productive beta chains retained. Entries are consolidated by CDR3 protein sequence, retaining the most common genes and DNA. This sample gives 450,000 to 550,000 distinct CDR3 sequences in total; approximately 42% of them show up just once. Of the sample, 43% is held by the ten largest clones. The treatment or condition label for this specimen denotes: in vitro stimulation with specific CMV peptide epitopes to enrich CMV-specific T cells. No cognate antigen is known for these TCRs. The source material was cultured PBMCs, sampled from culture after CMV antigen stimulation. Every receptor here comes from a human donor in good health (CMV status not recorded). Some clones in this sample may be carry-over from other donors' samples.

The table lists this clonotype with a few counts. This chain uses TRBV12-3 or TRBV12-4 with TRBJ1-1; D gene ambiguous. This CDR3 is built from 13 residues. Trimming removed 7 bases from V and 1 base from J, with 10 bases in between. The CDR3 nucleotides read TGTGCCAGCACCTCCGTCGCGAACACTGAAGCTTTCTTT. Translation gives CASTSVANTEAFF.

This clonotype was seen more than once but under ten times. The rearrangement uses TRBV6-2 or TRBV6-3 and TRBJ1-6; a possible D gene is TRBD1 (5 bases). The CDR3 has 13 residues. V was shortened by 4 bases and J by 9 bases, with 10 bases between the two germline ends. Germline V gene sequence: CDR1 MNHEY, CDR2 SVGEGT. The DNA of the CDR3 is TGTGCCAGCAGTTCGGGACGCCTTTCACCCCTCCACTTT. Translation: CASSSGRLSPLHF.

In this sample, this clonotype turned up a few times. The chain links TRBV7-2 to TRBJ2-7; 7 bases agree with TRBD2. This CDR3 is 14 amino acids long. Germline V gene data show CDR1 as SGHTA and CDR2 as FQGNSA. J lost 7 bases, V lost 3 bases, and 9 bases had no gene match. CDR3 region: CASSFGRGEFEQYF. The CDR3 DNA reads TGTGCCAGCAGCTTTGGACGGGGGGAGTTTGAGCAGTACTTC.

This chain connects TRBV18 to TRBJ2-5; 9 bases are shared with TRBD1. V lost 0 bases to trimming and J lost 3 bases; unmatched junction nucleotides: 2. Germline CDR1 KGHSH, CDR2 LQKENI. The CDR3 loop spans 15 amino acids. As DNA, the CDR3 is TGTGCCAGCTCACCACCGACAGGGGGAAAAGAGACCCAGTACTTC. Protein product: CASSPPTGGKETQYF.

This clonotype was seen more than once but under ten times. This chain links TRBV6-1 with TRBJ2-7; D is undetermined. Trimming left V 7 bases short and J 2 bases short, with 18 bases between. The CDR3 is 15 amino acids. CDR1 is MNHNS and CDR2 is SASEGT in the germline V gene. The CDR3 DNA reads TGTGCCAGCATCAACCCCCGATCCGGCCCCTACGAGCAGTACTTC. It translates to CASINPRSGPYEQYF.

This chain uses TRBV7-2 with TRBJ2-3; D remains ambiguous. Trimming removed 2 bases at V and 4 bases at J, with 10 bases between. This CDR3 contains 14 residues. Germline-derived CDR1 and CDR2 are SGHTA and FQGNSA. Written as DNA, the CDR3 is TGTGCCAGCAGCTTAACTTCATGGCCAGATACGCAGTATTTT. As protein: CASSLTSWPDTQYF. The variable domain in full, completed from reference TRBV7-2 and TRBJ2-3, reads GAGVSQSPSNKVTEKGKDVELRCDPISGHTALYWYRQSLGQGLEFLIYFQGNSAPDKSGLPSDRFSAERTGGSVSTLTIQRTQQEDSAVYLCASSLTSWPDTQYFGPGTRLTVL.

The chain joins TRBV7-2 to TRBJ2-2, with 8 positions matching TRBD1. Germline trimming cut 5 bases from V and 5 bases from J; bases unmatched to any gene: 10. This CDR3 is 16 amino acids long. In germline, CDR1 is SGHTA, CDR2 FQGNSA. The CDR3, as DNA: TGTGCCAGCAGCCTCGGGCAGGGGGCTTGGACCGGGGAGCTGTTTTTT. Its protein product is CASSLGQGAWTGELFF.

This clonotype has just a few counts. The chain combines TRBV7-9 with TRBJ2-3; the D gene is possibly TRBD2 (5 bases). Germline V lookup: CDR1 SEHNR, CDR2 FQNEAQ (reference sequence). V lost 7 bases and J lost 3, with 14 bases in between. The CDR3 spans 14 residues. The CDR3 DNA is TGTGCCAGCACCAATGAGGGCCTTACAGATACGCAGTATTTT. It is translated as CASTNEGLTDTQYF.

This chain links TRBV6-6 with TRBJ1-1, with 7 bases aligning to TRBD1. Unmatched junction bases numbered 1, after V lost 3 bases and J lost 0 bases. CDR1 MNHNY and CDR2 SVGAGI come from the germline V gene (reference sequence). The CDR3 sequence is 14 residues long. The CDR3, as DNA: TGTGCCAGCAGTTATGGACAGGTGAACACTGAAGCTTTCTTT. Protein: CASSYGQVNTEAFF.

The chain is built from TRBV6-2 or TRBV6-3 and TRBJ2-7; weak D call: TRBD2 (6 bases). V gave up 5 bases and J gave up 0 bases, with 20 bases separating them. In germline, CDR1 is MNHEY, CDR2 SVGEGT. CDR3 length: 17 amino acids. For the CDR3, the DNA is TGTGCCAGCAGTCAACTCTCCGGGACTCCCAGCTCCTACGAGCAGTACTTC. Protein sequence: CASSQLSGTPSSYEQYF.

This chain connects TRBV4-1 to TRBJ2-3, with 9 bases identical to TRBD1. This CDR3 is built from 15 residues. V was clipped by 0 bases and J by 5 bases; unmatched bases: 3. Germline V gene sequence: CDR1 MGHRA, CDR2 YSYEKL. The CDR3 nucleotides read TGCGCCAGCAGCCAAGAACAGGGGGCGGGAGATACGCAGTATTTT. Protein sequence: CASSQEQGAGDTQYF.

With respect to this clonotype: Mismatch with germline at one junction end may stem from a read error. The DNA of the CDR3 is TGTGCCACCAGCGTTGGAGACAGAACGGCAACTAATGAAAAACTGTTTTTT. It is translated as CATSVGDRTATNEKLFF. V usage is TRBV7-2 and J usage is TRBJ1-4; tentatively, D is TRBD1 (5 bases). Germline CDR1 is SGHTA and CDR2 is FQGNSA. This CDR3 contains 17 residues.

This clonotype was counted between two and nine times. The chain links TRBV7-2 to TRBJ1-5; no firm D call. The CDR3 runs 17 residues. With 1 base removed from V and 4 bases from J, the gap between germline ends came to 17 bases. CDR1 is SGHTA and CDR2 is FQGNSA in the germline V gene. The CDR3 coding sequence is TGTGCCAGCAGCTTAGGCAGGACCTCCCTTAATAATCAGCCCCAGCATTTT. Amino acid sequence: CASSLGRTSLNNQPQHF.

This chain connects TRBV10-2 to TRBJ2-1; TRBD2 matches at 10 bases. The CDR3 has 15 amino acids. The junction had 4 bases not matched to a gene; V was cut back by 6 bases and J by 2 bases. Germline-derived CDR1 and CDR2 are WSHSY and SAAADI. CDR3 in DNA: TGCGCCAGCAGAACCACTAGCGGGGCCTACAATGAGCAGTTCTTC. It translates to CASRTTSGAYNEQFF.

This clonotype was found a few times. The chain links TRBV24-1 to TRBJ2-3, with TRBD2 matching over 14 bases. Trimming cost V 7 bases and J 0 bases; bases outside gene matches: 11. In germline, CDR1 is KGHDR, CDR2 SFDVKD. The CDR3 consists of 19 residues. This chain's CDR3 is CATSEVPGLAGASTDTQYF. CDR3 DNA: TGTGCCACCAGCGAAGTCCCGGGACTAGCGGGGGCAAGCACAGATACGCAGTATTTT.